One and the same sample provided the 29 T cell receptor beta chains below, sequenced in a study of T cells in narcolepsy. Here immunoSEQ multiplex PCR was the method, and the copy in TCRdb shows in-frame clones only, minus some. Of some 30,000 clones in the sample, 87% were seen once. Input material: memory (CD45RA-) CD4+ T cells from blood. These receptors were taken from a human donor in good health.

The V and J genes are TRBV14 and TRBJ2-5, with 7 positions matching TRBD2. V trimming: 1 base; J trimming: 3 bases; junction bases outside the gene matches: 17. The CDR3 is 19 residues long. Germline V gives CDR1 SGHDN, CDR2 FVKESK. CDR3 in amino acids: CASSQGRVSLWREKETQYF. CDR3 coding DNA: TGTGCCAGCAGCCAAGGTCGAGTCTCTCTATGGCGGGAGAAAGAGACCCAGTACTTC.

The chain uses TRBV9 and TRBJ2-1; 13 positions agree with TRBD2. The germline CDR1 and CDR2 sequences are SGDLS and YYNGEE. Germline trimming cut 4 bases from V and 10 bases from J; bases unmatched to any gene: 5. The CDR3 runs 14 residues. CDR3 nucleotides: TGTGCCAGCAGCTCCGGACTAGCGGGGGTAGAGCAGTTCTTC. This gives the protein CASSSGLAGVEQFF.

This chain links TRBV11-1 with TRBJ1-6; 8 bases match TRBD1. With 8 bases clipped from V and 10 bases from J, the junction kept 7 bases outside the gene matches. The germline gives CDR1 SGHAT, CDR2 FQDESV (reference sequence). This CDR3 region has 13 residues. This CDR3 is CASRQTGGSPLHF. CDR3 DNA sequence: TGTGCCAGCCGACAAACAGGGGGATCACCCCTCCACTTT.

The V gene is TRBV30, the J gene TRBJ2-3, with TRBD2 matching over 9 bases. The J segment lost 4 bases and the V segment lost 0 bases, leaving 14 bases of the junction unmatched. Germline CDR1 and CDR2: GTSNPN and SVGIG (reference sequence). This CDR3 contains 18 residues. This CDR3 is CAWSVGSGKRGESDTQYF. The CDR3 DNA sequence: TGTGCCTGGAGTGTAGGGTCAGGAAAGCGGGGGGAATCAGATACGCAGTATTTT.

The CDR3, as DNA: TGTGCCAGTAGAGGGGGGACAGGGAACACCGGGGAGCTGTTTTTT. Translating gives CASRGGTGNTGELFF. The chain employs TRBV19 and TRBJ2-2, with 8 bases identical to TRBD1. Per the germline V gene, CDR1 is LNHDA and CDR2 is SQIVND (reference sequence). V dropped 6 bases and J dropped 1; count of bases not matched to a gene: 4. The CDR3 consists of 15 residues.

This clone was observed a single time. The chain carries TRBV6-6 and TRBJ1-2; D is uncertain. The CDR3 is 13 residues long. V shed 0 bases and J shed 8 bases, with 10 bases lying between them. Germline V gene data show CDR1 as MNHNY and CDR2 as SVGAGI (reference sequence). The CDR3 coding sequence is TGTGCCAGCAGTTACTCTAGGGTCCTGGGCTACACCTTC. Its protein is CASSYSRVLGYTF.

The chain combines TRBV30 with TRBJ1-2; D is perhaps TRBD1 (6 bases). The ends were cut back, 3 bases at V and 8 bases at J, with 16 bases in the middle. The CDR3 contains 13 residues. Looked up from germline, CDR1 is GTSNPN and CDR2 is SVGIG (reference sequence). CDR3 in amino acids: CAWSADQGSGYTF. DNA of the CDR3: TGTGCCTGGAGCGCGGACCAGGGGAGCGGCTACACCTTC.

The chain links TRBV6-1 to TRBJ2-5; D may be TRBD2 (5 bases). V was clipped by 8 bases and J by 5 bases, with 12 bases between them. This CDR3 spans 12 amino acids. The germline CDR1 and CDR2 sequences are MNHNS and SASEGT. DNA of the CDR3: TGTGCCAGCCTCCGGGAATGGGAGACCCAGTACTTC. This gives the protein CASLREWETQYF.

The chain has TRBV1 and TRBJ1-5. TRBV1 is classified as a pseudogene. The CDR3 consists of 23 residues. The CDR3 loop reads CTSSQCSSGGVAVTKPVDQPQHF. The CDR3 coding sequence is TGCACCAGCAGCCAATGTTCCAGCGGAGGGGTGGCGGTAACTAAGCCAGTGGATCAGCCCCAGCATTTT.

This chain uses TRBV19 with TRBJ1-2; maybe TRBD1 (6 bases). The V gene's germline CDR1 is LNHDA and CDR2 SQIVND (reference sequence). The CDR3 is made up of 12 amino acids. The V and J ends lost 5 bases and 4 bases respectively, with 8 bases between them. The CDR3 is CASSRRGYGYTF. CDR3 nucleotides: TGTGCCAGTAGTCGCAGGGGCTATGGCTACACCTTC.

The chain has TRBV7-9 and TRBJ1-5, with TRBD1 as a possible D gene (5 bases). V was pared by 5 bases and J by 5 bases, with 13 bases between. The CDR3 is made up of 14 amino acids. Germline V gene lookup returns CDR1 SEHNR and CDR2 FQNEAQ (reference sequence). This chain's CDR3 is CASSPQGGHQPQHF. The CDR3 nucleotides read TGTGCCAGCAGCCCCCAGGGAGGACATCAGCCCCAGCATTTT.

This clone was detected once. The rearrangement uses TRBV27 and TRBJ2-7, with a possible D match to TRBD2 (5 bases). In germline, CDR1 is MNHEY, CDR2 SMNVEV (reference sequence). V was cut by 1 base and J by 0 bases, with 13 bases left in between. The CDR3 covers 16 residues. CDR3 residues: CASSLWASGSSYEQYF. The CDR3 DNA is TGTGCCAGCAGTTTATGGGCCAGTGGGAGCTCCTACGAGCAGTACTTC.

The chain links TRBV10-2 to TRBJ2-7; 7 bases map to TRBD2. The germline gives CDR1 WSHSY, CDR2 SAAADI. Trimming at V came to 5 bases and at J to 4 bases, leaving 5 bases not matched to a gene. The CDR3 is 13 amino acids. CDR3: CASSRTSEYEQYF. As DNA, the CDR3 is TGCGCCAGCAGTCGTACTAGCGAGTACGAGCAGTACTTC.

This clone was detected only a few times. V and J are TRBV5-4 and TRBJ2-1; 8 positions agree with TRBD2. CDR1 and CDR2 (germline): SGHNT, YYREEE (reference sequence). CDR3 size: 16 residues. The V and J ends lost 4 bases and 4 bases, in that order; junction bases with no gene match: 10. The CDR3 is CASSPTGTRIYNEQFF. CDR3 DNA sequence: TGTGCCAGCAGCCCAACCGGGACTAGGATATACAATGAGCAGTTCTTC.

The rearrangement joins TRBV7-9 to TRBJ2-3; TRBD2 matches 15 bases. The germline V gene has CDR1 SEHNR and CDR2 FQNEAQ (reference sequence). This CDR3 contains 17 residues. The V and J ends lost 5 bases and 4 bases, in that order; junction bases with no gene match: 7. The DNA for the CDR3 is TGTGCCAGCAGCAAACGGACTAGCGGGGGGGCGGCAGATACGCAGTATTTT. The encoded protein is CASSKRTSGGAADTQYF.

CDR3 nucleotide sequence: TGTGCCAGCAGCCCTAGCGAGTTTCAGGGGCTACTCTATGGCTACACCTTC. This codes for CASSPSEFQGLLYGYTF. The chain recombines TRBV7-6 with TRBJ1-2; possible D gene TRBD1, 6 bases. Germline V gives CDR1 SGHVS, CDR2 FNYEAQ. The germline V and J ends were trimmed by 5 bases and 4 bases, with 23 bases remaining between them. The CDR3 is 17 residues long.

CDR3 sequence (DNA): TGTGCCAGCAGCTTCAGCAGGGGGGGAAAGGATGAAGCTTTCTTT. This gives the protein CASSFSRGGKDEAFF. The chain carries TRBV5-5 and TRBJ1-1; the match to TRBD1 covers 7 bases. CDR1 is SGHKS, CDR2 YYEKEE, per germline (reference sequence). Trimming at V came to 2 bases and at J to 7 bases, leaving 11 bases not matched to a gene. The CDR3 is made up of 15 amino acids.

This clone was seen only a few times. The chain has TRBV6-1 and TRBJ2-7, with 9 bases identical to TRBD1. The J segment lost 2 bases and the V segment lost 7 bases, leaving 6 bases of the junction unmatched. CDR1 and CDR2 from the germline V gene are MNHNS and SASEGT. This CDR3 is 14 amino acids long. The CDR3 region is CASTRDRDTYEQYF. The CDR3 DNA sequence: TGTGCCAGCACTCGGGACAGGGACACCTACGAGCAGTACTTC.

This chain links TRBV5-1 with TRBJ2-5; tentatively, D is TRBD2 (6 bases). This CDR3 comprises 15 residues. From germline, CDR1 is SGHRS and CDR2 YFSETQ. Between the trimmed V and J ends, which lost 1 base and 2 bases, there was a span of 12 bases. The CDR3 protein is CASSLRGVRQETQYF. The CDR3 bases are TGCGCCAGCAGCTTGCGCGGGGTTCGGCAAGAGACCCAGTACTTC.

The chain is built from TRBV18 and TRBJ2-1; 12 bases map to TRBD2. The CDR3 contains 16 residues. The V gene end was trimmed by 3 bases and the J gene end by 7 bases; junction bases not matched to a gene: 7. The V gene's germline CDR1 is KGHSH and CDR2 LQKENI. DNA for the CDR3: TGTGCCAGCTCACCGCAACTAGCGGGAGGATCGAATGAGCAGTTCTTC. This sequence encodes CASSPQLAGGSNEQFF.

Here the CDR3 reads CASSWPGQGRYQPQHF. DNA of the CDR3: TGTGCCAGCAGTTGGCCGGGACAGGGTAGATATCAGCCCCAGCATTTT. The genes are TRBV28 and TRBJ1-5; 9 nucleotides line up with TRBD1. The germline gives CDR1 MDHEN, CDR2 SYDVKM. Trimming took 4 bases from V and 5 from J; bases not matched to a gene: 9. The CDR3 runs 16 residues.

The genes are TRBV6-5 and TRBJ2-3; 9 nucleotides align to TRBD1. Trimming cost V 2 bases and J 0 bases; bases outside gene matches: 0. This CDR3 has 15 residues. The germline V gene encodes CDR1 MNHEY and CDR2 SVGAGI. CDR3 DNA sequence: TGTGCCAGCAGTTACGGGACAGGGAGCACAGATACGCAGTATTTT. Translated, it gives CASSYGTGSTDTQYF.

This sequence joins TRBV15 and TRBJ2-7; 9 bases map to TRBD1. Germline V gives CDR1 LNHNV, CDR2 YYDKDF (reference sequence). CDR3 size: 15 residues. The J segment lost 5 bases and the V segment lost 3 bases, leaving 8 bases of the junction unmatched. The CDR3 DNA reads as TGTGCCACCAGCAGGGGAGGGACAGGGTCCAACGAGCAGTACTTC. Translation: CATSRGGTGSNEQYF.

This chain links TRBV5-4 with TRBJ2-1; 8 bases match TRBD2. There are 16 residues in the CDR3. Germline V gene lookup returns CDR1 SGHNT and CDR2 YYREEE (reference sequence). Trimming removed 0 bases from V and 8 bases from J; junction bases left unmatched: 10. Written as DNA, the CDR3 is TGTGCCAGCAGCTTGGGGCGAGCGGGAGAGGGGTATGAGCAGTTCTTC. Encoded protein: CASSLGRAGEGYEQFF.

The chain uses TRBV7-9 and TRBJ1-2, with D perhaps TRBD1 (5 bases). There are 15 residues in the CDR3. V lost 0 bases and J 6 bases, leaving 14 bases between the germline ends. Per germline, CDR1 SEHNR and CDR2 FQNEAQ (reference sequence). CDR3 loop: CASSLAWVGEHGYTF. The CDR3 coding sequence is TGTGCCAGCAGCTTAGCGTGGGTAGGGGAGCATGGCTACACCTTC.

This clone was detected a few times. CDR3 DNA sequence: TGCAGCGCCCTGGGACAGGGGGTTACCTACGAGCAGTACTTC. Protein product: CSALGQGVTYEQYF. The rearrangement joins TRBV29-1 to TRBJ2-7; 11 bases fit TRBD1. The CDR3 runs 14 residues. Trimming removed 7 bases from V and 2 bases from J; junction bases left unmatched: 7. Germline CDR1 reads SQVTM; CDR2 reads ANQGSEA.

The V gene is TRBV27, the J gene TRBJ2-7; TRBD1 matches at 7 bases. This CDR3 region has 15 residues. The germline gives CDR1 MNHEY, CDR2 SMNVEV (reference sequence). V was pared by 5 bases and J by 0 bases, with 7 bases of the junction left unmatched. Here the CDR3 reads CASSPRTGLSYEQYF. Written as DNA, the CDR3 is TGTGCCAGCAGTCCTCGGACAGGTCTCTCCTACGAGCAGTACTTC.

The chain links TRBV28 to TRBJ2-1; TRBD2 agrees at 10 bases. CDR1 and CDR2 (germline): MDHEN, SYDVKM. The CDR3 runs 14 residues. Losses at the gene ends were 3 bases for V and 9 bases for J; bases not matched to a gene: 5. CDR3 residues: CASSFLAGEVEQFF. CDR3 coding DNA: TGTGCCAGCAGTTTTCTAGCGGGAGAGGTTGAGCAGTTCTTC. Full variable domain (outside the CDR3, taken from reference TRBV28 and TRBJ2-1): DVKVTQSSRYLVKRTGEKVFLECVQDMDHENMFWYRQDPGLGLRLIYFSYDVKMKEKGDIPEGYSVSREKKERFSLILESASTNQTSMYLCASSFLAGEVEQFFGPGTRLTVL.

The rearrangement links TRBV7-9 to TRBJ1-1, with TRBD1 as a possible D gene (5 bases). Trimming shortened V by 2 bases and J by 0 bases, and 19 bases separated the two germline ends. The CDR3 sequence is 18 residues long. Germline V gene lookup returns CDR1 SEHNR and CDR2 FQNEAQ (reference sequence). The CDR3 region has the DNA TGTGCCAGCAGCTTATGGGGTCGGGGGAGGAGGATGAACACTGAAGCTTTCTTT. This translates into CASSLWGRGRRMNTEAFF.